The clone carrying this TCR beta chain was seen at least ten times. Its antigen is unidentified. The data derive from a study of T cells after yellow fever vaccination. The study made its TCR cDNA through 5'RACE template switching. That step introduced a universal primer site along with UMIs. TCRdb redid the calling of the 5' RACE reads with MiXCR, one entry per CDR3 protein. The sample holds roughly 62,000 distinct CDR3 sequences, about 6.6% seen once. The CDR3 is made up of 17 amino acids. Germline values: CDR1 SGHTA, CDR2 FQGNSA. The V gene lost 3 bases and the J gene lost 1 base, with 16 bases spanning the gap. Findings and caveats of the study: From the bulk population, abundant clonotypes could contaminate and appear within FACS-sorted repertoires. A large majority of primary-vaccination clones showed up again after the booster (approximately 95% CD4, around 90% CD8).

The sequence came from a young man who received the YFV17D yellow fever vaccine. The genes are TRBV7-2 and TRBJ1-5, with D perhaps matching TRBD1 (6 bases). Specimen: CD8+ T cells sorted from PBMCs, collected on the day of the first yellow fever vaccination. This chain's CDR3 is CASSLWHSGQSNQPQHF. The CDR3 DNA is TGTGCCAGCAGCTTGTGGCACTCGGGACAAAGCAATCAGCCCCAGCATTTT.